Sequencing of this T cell receptor (beta chain) was carried out in a study of identical twins. The CDR3 is 15 residues long. Per germline, CDR1 MDHEN and CDR2 SYDVKM. The ends lost 6 bases at V and 8 bases at J; junction bases unmatched: 10. cDNA carried unique molecular identifiers, and a universal primer site was added by template switching. TCRdb re-called the 5' RACE reads with MiXCR, one entry per CDR3 protein. The sample has about 480,000 distinct CDR3 sequences, 14% seen once. This clonotype was seen at least ten times. The same sample was also studied in work on yellow fever vaccine responses in identical twins. From that paper: On the reported evidence, twins' vaccine T cell responses seemed partly convergent and partly personalized.

Sequencing input: CD4+ T cells sorted from blood. The chain joins TRBV28 to TRBJ2-1, with 10 positions matching TRBD1. The receptor was derived from a woman aged 18-29 years in good health. The CDR3 DNA sequence: TGTGCCAGCAGCCAACGGGGACAGGGGCTCCATGAGCAGTTCTTC. This encodes CASSQRGQGLHEQFF.